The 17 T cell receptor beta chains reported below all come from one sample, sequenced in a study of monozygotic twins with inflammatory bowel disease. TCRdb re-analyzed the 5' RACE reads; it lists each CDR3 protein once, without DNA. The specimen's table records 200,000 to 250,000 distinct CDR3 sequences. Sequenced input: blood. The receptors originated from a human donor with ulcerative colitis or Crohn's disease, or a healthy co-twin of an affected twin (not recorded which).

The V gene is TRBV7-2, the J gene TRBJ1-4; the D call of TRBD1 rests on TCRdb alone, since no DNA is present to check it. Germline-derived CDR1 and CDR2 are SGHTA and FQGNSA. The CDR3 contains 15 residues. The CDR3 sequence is CASSLAGQGVEKLFF.

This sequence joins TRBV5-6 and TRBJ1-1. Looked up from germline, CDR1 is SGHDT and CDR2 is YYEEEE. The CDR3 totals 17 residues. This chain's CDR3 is CASTREGLGSWVSEAFF.

CDR3 loop: CASSSSGTAGTQHF. This chain links TRBV7-9 with TRBJ1-5; TCRdb's D call, TRBD1, is unchecked because there is no DNA. Germline CDR1 reads SEHNR; CDR2 reads FQNEAQ (reference sequence). This CDR3 has 14 amino acids.

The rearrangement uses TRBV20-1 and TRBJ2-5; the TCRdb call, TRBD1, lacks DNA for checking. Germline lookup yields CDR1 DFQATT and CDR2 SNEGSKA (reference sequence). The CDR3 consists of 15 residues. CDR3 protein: CSARMDRGYQETQYF.

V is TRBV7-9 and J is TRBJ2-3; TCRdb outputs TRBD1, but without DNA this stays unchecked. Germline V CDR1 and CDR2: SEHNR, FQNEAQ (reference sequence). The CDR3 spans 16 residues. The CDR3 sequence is CASSLGPQGPTDTQYF.

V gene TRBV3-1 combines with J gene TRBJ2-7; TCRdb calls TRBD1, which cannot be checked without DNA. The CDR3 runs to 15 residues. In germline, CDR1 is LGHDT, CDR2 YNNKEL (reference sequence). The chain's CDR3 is CASSLVGTGPYEQYF.

The CDR3 here is CASSGTPRSGANVLTF. This sequence joins TRBV19 and TRBJ2-6; TCRdb's assignment of TRBD2 cannot be checked, as there is no DNA. The length of the CDR3 is 16 residues. Germline-derived CDR1 and CDR2 are LNHDA and SQIVND (reference sequence).

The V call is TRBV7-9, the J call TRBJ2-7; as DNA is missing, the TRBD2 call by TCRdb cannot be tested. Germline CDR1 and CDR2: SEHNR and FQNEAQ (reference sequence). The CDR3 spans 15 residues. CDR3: CASSLFQGGAYEQYF.

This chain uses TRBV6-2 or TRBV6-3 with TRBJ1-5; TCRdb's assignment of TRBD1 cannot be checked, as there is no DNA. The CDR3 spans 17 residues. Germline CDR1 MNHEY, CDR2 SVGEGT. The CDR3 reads CASSYGYSGARNQPQHF.

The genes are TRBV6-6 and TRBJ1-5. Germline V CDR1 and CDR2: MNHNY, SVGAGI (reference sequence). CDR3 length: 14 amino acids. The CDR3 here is CASSYSGEHQPQHF.

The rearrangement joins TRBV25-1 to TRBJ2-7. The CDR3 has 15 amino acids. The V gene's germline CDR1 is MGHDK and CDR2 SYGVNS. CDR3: CASSDSRSVGYEQYF.

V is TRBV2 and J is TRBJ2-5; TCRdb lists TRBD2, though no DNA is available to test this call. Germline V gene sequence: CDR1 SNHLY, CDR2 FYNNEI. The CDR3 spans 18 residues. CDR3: CASSFWGKAGGPQETQYF.

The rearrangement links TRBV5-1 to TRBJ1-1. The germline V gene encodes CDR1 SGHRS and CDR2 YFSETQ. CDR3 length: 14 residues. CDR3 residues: CASSLVAGNTEAFF.

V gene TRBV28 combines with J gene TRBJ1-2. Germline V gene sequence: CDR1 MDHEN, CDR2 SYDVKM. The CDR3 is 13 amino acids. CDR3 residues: CASNHGRIYGYTF.

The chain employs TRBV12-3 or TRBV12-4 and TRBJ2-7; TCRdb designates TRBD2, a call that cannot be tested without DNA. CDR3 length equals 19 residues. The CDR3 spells CASSLSPSGSSRSSYEQYF.

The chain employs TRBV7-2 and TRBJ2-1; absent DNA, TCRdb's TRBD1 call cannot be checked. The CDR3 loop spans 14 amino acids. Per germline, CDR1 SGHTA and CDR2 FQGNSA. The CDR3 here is CASSPGVIYNEQFF.

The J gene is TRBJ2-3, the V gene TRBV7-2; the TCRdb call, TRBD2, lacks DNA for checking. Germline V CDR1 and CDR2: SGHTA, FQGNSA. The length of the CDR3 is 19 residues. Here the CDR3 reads CASSLARGREGPGTDTQYF.